A selection of T cell receptor beta chains follows, all from one sample in a study of metastatic and nonmetastatic thyroid tumors. TCRdb re-analyzed the PCR reads using MiXCR. The table has 80,000 to 85,000 clones, approximately 12% seen once. Sequencing was performed on tumor tissue. The receptor set was obtained from a female donor with papillary thyroid cancer or a benign thyroid nodule (not recorded which). Some clones in this sample may be carry-over from other donors' samples. The CDR3 runs from the conserved cysteine through the conserved F or W.

J,V,CDR3
TRBJ1-6,TRBV12-3/TRBV12-4,CASRPTGPTGDNSPLHF
TRBJ1-1,TRBV20-1,CSAGVDGEAFF
TRBJ2-7,TRBV5-1,CASSFAPGLPLGEQYF
TRBJ2-1,TRBV25-1,CASRTSDYNEQFF
TRBJ2-1,TRBV7-3,CASSLSGSSYNEQFF
TRBJ1-2,TRBV2,CASSEVGDNYGYTF
TRBJ2-3,TRBV7-3,CASSLTSGREGTDTQYF
TRBJ2-2,TRBV24-1,CATSQPGTASSGELFF
TRBJ1-6,TRBV11-3,CASILWSSPLHF
TRBJ2-7,TRBV16,CASSQSSGSPTYEQYF
TRBJ2-1,TRBV28,CASRVRENNEQFF
TRBJ2-7,TRBV11-2,CASSLERQNEQYF
TRBJ2-1,TRBV14,CASSQDLRLAGYNEQFF
TRBJ1-1,TRBV29-1,CSVEEGARIGEAFF
TRBJ2-6,TRBV20-1,CSARISGANVLTF
TRBJ1-1,TRBV5-1,CASSMGHTEAFF
TRBJ2-7,TRBV27,CASRDSLRYEQYF
TRBJ1-1,TRBV9,CASSGQGSTEAFF
TRBJ2-7,TRBV20-1,CSATELAGFTYEQCF
TRBJ1-1,TRBV20-1,CSASVGAMNTEAFF
TRBJ2-3,TRBV24-1,CATSRTSSQGTQYF
TRBJ2-1,TRBV20-1,CSARPLASSYNEQFF
TRBJ1-2,TRBV5-1,CASSLVSPGASNYGYTF
TRBJ1-6,TRBV28,CASSTGPPYNSPLHF
TRBJ1-2,TRBV28,CASSWGDRHYTF
TRBJ1-2,TRBV7-9,CASSFPGGAGGYTF
TRBJ2-5,TRBV7-3,CASSPGDRGGETQYF
TRBJ2-1,TRBV7-9,CASLGQPAYNEQFF
TRBJ2-2,TRBV7-7,CASSLGVNTGELFF
TRBJ2-5,TRBV9,CASSVGRGLETQYF
TRBJ1-3,TRBV6-1,CASRSTGVGNTIYF
TRBJ1-4,TRBV11-2,CASSFLENEKLFF
TRBJ2-1,TRBV20-1,CSARAITGKSQDEQFF
TRBJ2-7,TRBV30,CALRQTYEQYF
TRBJ2-2,TRBV11-1,CASSPLGGFGTRITVELFF